What follows is one T cell receptor beta chain and its context. The V end was cut by 3 bases, the J end by 6 bases, with 12 bases between. Per germline, CDR1 KGHSH and CDR2 LQKENI. The CDR3 spans 14 residues. Generated by immunoSEQ multiplex PCR, the TCRdb table keeps only in-frame clones and is missing some. Found here are tens of thousands of clones, around 87% of them singletons; the top ten hold 1% to 1.5%. The data are from a study of blood T cell repertoires in COVID-19. Study-wide context: Samples representing acute and convalescent COVID-19 were sourced from the United States, Italy and Spain.

This sequence joins TRBV18 and TRBJ1-5; D possibly corresponds to TRBD1 (5 bases). This clonotype originated in a woman aged 55-69 years with acute or convalescent COVID-19. The sequencing input was peripheral blood. CDR3 protein: CASSPGDFGQPQHF. The CDR3 bases are TGTGCCAGCTCACCCGGGGACTTTGGTCAGCCCCAGCATTTT.